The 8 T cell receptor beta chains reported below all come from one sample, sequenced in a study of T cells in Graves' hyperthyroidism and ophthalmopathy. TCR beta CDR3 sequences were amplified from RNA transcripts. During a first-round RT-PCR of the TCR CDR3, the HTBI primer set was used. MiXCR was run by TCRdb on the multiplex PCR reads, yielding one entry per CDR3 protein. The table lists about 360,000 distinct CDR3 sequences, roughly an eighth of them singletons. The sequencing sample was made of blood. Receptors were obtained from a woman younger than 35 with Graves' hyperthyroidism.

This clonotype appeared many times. CDR3: CSARDGTAIGGRALHEQYF. The CDR3 nucleotides are TGCAGTGCTAGAGATGGAACTGCGATTGGCGGGAGGGCCCTCCACGAGCAGTACTTC. V and J are TRBV20-1 and TRBJ2-7; 9 positions agree with TRBD2. The CDR3 spans 19 residues. Germline trimming cut 0 bases from V and 5 bases from J; bases unmatched to any gene: 20. CDR1 and CDR2 (germline): DFQATT, SNEGSKA (reference sequence).

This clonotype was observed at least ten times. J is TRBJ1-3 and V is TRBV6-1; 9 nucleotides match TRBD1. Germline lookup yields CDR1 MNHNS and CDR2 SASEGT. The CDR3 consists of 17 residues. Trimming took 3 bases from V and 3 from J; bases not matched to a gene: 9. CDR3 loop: CASSDAGDRDLGNTIYF. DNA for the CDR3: TGTGCCAGCAGTGATGCGGGGGACAGGGACCTTGGAAACACCATATATTTT.

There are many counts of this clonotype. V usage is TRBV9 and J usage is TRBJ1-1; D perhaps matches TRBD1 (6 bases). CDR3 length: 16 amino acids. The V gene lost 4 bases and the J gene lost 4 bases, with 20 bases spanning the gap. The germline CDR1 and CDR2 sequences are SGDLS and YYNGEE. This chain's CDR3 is CASSSNSGATRTEAFF. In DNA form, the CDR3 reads TGTGCCAGCAGCTCGAATTCAGGGGCGACGCGCACTGAAGCTTTCTTT.

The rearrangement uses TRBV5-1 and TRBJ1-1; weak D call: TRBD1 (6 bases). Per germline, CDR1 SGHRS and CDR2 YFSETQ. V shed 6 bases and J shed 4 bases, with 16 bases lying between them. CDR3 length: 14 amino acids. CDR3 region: CASKEYRESTEAFF. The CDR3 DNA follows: TGCGCCAGCAAGGAATACAGGGAAAGCACTGAAGCTTTCTTT.

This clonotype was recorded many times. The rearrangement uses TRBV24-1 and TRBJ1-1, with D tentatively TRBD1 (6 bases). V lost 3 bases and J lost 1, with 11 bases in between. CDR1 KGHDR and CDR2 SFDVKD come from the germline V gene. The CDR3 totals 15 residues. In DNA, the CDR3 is TGTGCCACCAGTGATACCAAACAGGGGAACACTGAAGCTTTCTTT. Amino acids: CATSDTKQGNTEAFF.

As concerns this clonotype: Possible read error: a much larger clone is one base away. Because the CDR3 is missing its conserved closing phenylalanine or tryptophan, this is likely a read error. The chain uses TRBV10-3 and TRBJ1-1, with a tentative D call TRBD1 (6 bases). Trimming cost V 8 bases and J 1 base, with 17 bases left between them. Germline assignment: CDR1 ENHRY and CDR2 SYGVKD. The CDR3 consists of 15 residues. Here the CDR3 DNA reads TGTGCCATCCGCCGGACAGCGGTATCGAACACTGAAGCTTTCCTT. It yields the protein CAIRRTAVSNTEAFL.

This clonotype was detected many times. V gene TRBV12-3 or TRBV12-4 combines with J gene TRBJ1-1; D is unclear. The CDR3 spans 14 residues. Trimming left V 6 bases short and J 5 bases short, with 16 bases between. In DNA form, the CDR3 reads TGTGCCAGCAGCCCCAGAGAGAGGTGGACTGAAGCTTTCTTT. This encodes CASSPRERWTEAFF.

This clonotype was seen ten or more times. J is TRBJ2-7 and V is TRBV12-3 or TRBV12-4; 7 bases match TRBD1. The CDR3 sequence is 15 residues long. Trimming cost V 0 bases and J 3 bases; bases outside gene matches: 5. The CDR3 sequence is CASSLAWGQHYEQYF. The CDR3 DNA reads TGTGCCAGCAGTTTAGCGTGGGGACAGCACTACGAGCAGTACTTC.